This T cell receptor beta chain comes out of a study of regulatory T cells in long-lasting Graves disease. To make TCR beta libraries, researchers used iRepertoire HTBI primers and Arm-PCR of CDR3 regions. One entry per CDR3 protein results from TCRdb running MiXCR on the multiplex PCR reads. This sample has about 340,000 distinct CDR3 sequences; about 20% occur once, and the top ten carry approximately 31%. Time point denoted: persistent/refractory GD, antithyroid drugs over 5 years with positive TRAb. Extracted RNA from PBMCs served as the source of the TCR library. The CDR3 totals 14 residues. Germline CDR1 is SGHRS and CDR2 is YFSETQ. V dropped 0 bases and J dropped 8 bases, with 12 bases sitting between them.

The chain combines TRBV5-1 with TRBJ2-1; weak D call: TRBD1 (6 bases). This receptor was taken from a female donor with Graves disease. Sequencing was performed on peripheral blood mononuclear cells (PBMCs), taken when the disease was refractory, from a patient treated with antithyroid drugs. The CDR3 region is CASSLVWGQDEQFF. The CDR3, as DNA: TGCGCCAGCAGCTTGGTTTGGGGGCAGGATGAGCAGTTCTTC.